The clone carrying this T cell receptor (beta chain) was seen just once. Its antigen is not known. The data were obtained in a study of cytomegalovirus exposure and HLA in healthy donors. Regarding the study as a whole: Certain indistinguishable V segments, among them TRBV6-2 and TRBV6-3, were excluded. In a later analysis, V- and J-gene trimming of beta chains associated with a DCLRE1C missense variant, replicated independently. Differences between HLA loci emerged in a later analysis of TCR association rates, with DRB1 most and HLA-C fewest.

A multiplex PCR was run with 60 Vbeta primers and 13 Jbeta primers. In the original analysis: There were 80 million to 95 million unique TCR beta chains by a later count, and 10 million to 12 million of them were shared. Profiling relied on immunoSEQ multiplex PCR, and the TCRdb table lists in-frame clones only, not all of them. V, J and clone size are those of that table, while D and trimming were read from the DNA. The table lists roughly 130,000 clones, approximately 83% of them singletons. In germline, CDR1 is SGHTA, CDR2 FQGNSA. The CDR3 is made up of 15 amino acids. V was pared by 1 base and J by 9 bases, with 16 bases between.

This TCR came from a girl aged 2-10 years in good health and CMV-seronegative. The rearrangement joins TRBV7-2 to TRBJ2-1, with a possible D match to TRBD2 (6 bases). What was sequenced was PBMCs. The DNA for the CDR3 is TGTGCCAGCAGCTTAGACGGGGGTTTAGTAAGTGAGCAGTTCTTC. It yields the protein CASSLDGGLVSEQFF.